This T cell receptor beta chain stems from a study of beta chain features in type 1 diabetes. CDR3 length: 11 amino acids. From germline, CDR1 is SGHTA and CDR2 FQGNSA. Trimming pared 3 bases from V and 5 bases from J, leaving 3 bases between. The study's findings and limits: In all four CD4+ subsets, TCRB CDR3 length was significantly, moderately reduced in type 1 diabetes.

Expressed TCRB transcripts were sequenced because the isolated RNA had all been reverse transcribed beforehand. Measured with immunoSEQ multiplex PCR; TCRdb has only the in-frame clones, and not every one. The sample includes approximately 250,000 clones, roughly a tenth of them seen just once. One heparinised draw of blood, averaging about 116 mL, came from each donor. A note on this clone: What it binds is not known.

The chain has TRBV7-2 and TRBJ2-3; D gene ambiguous. The origin of this receptor is a man aged 25-45 years with type 1 diabetes. The sequencing sample was made of naive CD4+ T cells from blood. The CDR3 DNA is TGTGCCAGCAGCTTTATAGATACGCAGTATTTT. This codes for CASSFIDTQYF.